Reported below is one T cell receptor beta chain. No antigen is known for it. Sequencing of DNA taken from cultured CD4+ T cells relied on the Oncomine TCR Beta short-read assay. From CD4+ T cells that had been cultured, genomic DNA was extracted. From the PCR reads, TCRdb called clonotypes with MiXCR, one entry per CDR3 protein. The sample contains thousands of distinct CDR3 sequences, 30% to 35% of which appear only once. The data belong to a study of vaccination and CD4 T cells after COVID-19. For the study at large: Convalescent cases consisted of six males and four females, of whom two were Hispanic.

From germline, CDR1 is SGHAT and CDR2 FQNNGV. V lost 3 bases and J lost 1, with 3 bases in between. The CDR3 length is 12 residues. Treatment denoted: approximately 10-day PBMC culture with coronavirus spike peptide pools or control peptides (ViraFEST assay). The genes are TRBV11-2 and TRBJ1-1, with unresolved D. The receptor was isolated from a human donor who had recovered from COVID-19. Here the sequenced sample was CD4+ T cells from blood, cultured in vitro, taken after SARS-CoV-2 vaccination. CDR3 residues: CASSFKNTEAFF. The CDR3 nucleotides read TGTGCCAGCAGCTTTAAGAACACTGAAGCTTTCTTT.